This passage covers 26 T cell receptor beta chains from one sample sequenced in a study of cytomegalovirus exposure and HLA in healthy donors. Both 60 Vbeta primers and 13 Jbeta primers went into the PCR. Produced via immunoSEQ multiplex PCR; TCRdb's table is partial and in-frame only. The sample lists around 160,000 clones, roughly 80% occurring once. Sequenced: PBMCs. Receptors originate from a male donor in good health and CMV-seropositive.

The V call is TRBV2, the J call TRBJ2-6; TRBD2 agrees at 7 bases. Germline V gene sequence: CDR1 SNHLY, CDR2 FYNNEI. V gave up 5 bases and J gave up 1 base; unmatched junction bases: 2. CDR3 length: 15 amino acids. CDR3: CASSRGGSGANVLTF. Here the CDR3 DNA reads TGTGCCAGCAGTAGGGGAGGGTCTGGGGCCAACGTCCTGACTTTC.

This clone has only a few counts. The V and J genes are TRBV2 and TRBJ1-2; D possibly corresponds to TRBD1 (5 bases). CDR3 length equals 14 residues. Germline V gene data show CDR1 as SNHLY and CDR2 as FYNNEI. V gave up 3 bases and J gave up 3 bases, with 11 bases separating them. The CDR3 bases are TGTGCCAGCAGTGACGGCGACAGAGACTATGGCTACACCTTC. Amino acids: CASSDGDRDYGYTF.

The chain employs TRBV7-2 and TRBJ1-2; TRBD1 matches at 8 bases. CDR1 and CDR2 from the germline V gene are SGHTA and FQGNSA. The length of the CDR3 is 14 residues. V gave up 5 bases and J gave up 8 bases; unmatched junction bases: 10. The chain's CDR3 is CASSLSGQADGYTF. The CDR3 DNA reads as TGTGCCAGCAGCCTGTCGGGACAGGCGGACGGCTACACCTTC.

Only a few counts were recorded for this clone. V usage is TRBV7-2 and J usage is TRBJ1-2; the D gene is possibly TRBD1 (5 bases). The CDR3 has 12 amino acids. Germline V gene data show CDR1 as SGHTA and CDR2 as FQGNSA. V dropped 3 bases and J dropped 6 bases, with 8 bases sitting between them. CDR3 protein: CASSFDSDGYTF. DNA for the CDR3: TGTGCCAGCAGCTTCGACAGCGATGGCTACACCTTC.

This chain links TRBV20-1 with TRBJ2-7; tentatively, D is TRBD2 (6 bases). Germline-derived CDR1 and CDR2 are DFQATT and SNEGSKA (reference sequence). V shed 8 bases and J shed 2 bases, with 10 bases lying between them. This CDR3 has 11 residues. Written as DNA, the CDR3 is TGCAGTCCGGGGGACCCCTACGAGCAGTACTTC. Protein: CSPGDPYEQYF.

J is TRBJ1-1 and V is TRBV5-1; 8 bases agree with TRBD1. The CDR3 is 15 amino acids. The V gene end was trimmed by 6 bases and the J gene end by 5 bases; junction bases not matched to a gene: 12. Germline-derived CDR1 and CDR2 are SGHRS and YFSETQ. The CDR3: CASTTPAGGRTEAFF. Here the CDR3 DNA reads TGCGCCAGCACCACCCCGGCAGGGGGCAGGACTGAAGCTTTCTTT.

This clone was seen once. The chain combines TRBV30 with TRBJ2-5; 11 nucleotides align to TRBD2. CDR3 size: 16 residues. Germline V gene data show CDR1 as GTSNPN and CDR2 as SVGIG (reference sequence). V trimming: 3 bases; J trimming: 2 bases; junction bases outside the gene matches: 8. CDR3 nucleotides: TGTGCCTGGAGCGTACCGGGACTAGCGGAACAAGAGACCCAGTACTTC. Translation: CAWSVPGLAEQETQYF.

The genes are TRBV6-6 and TRBJ2-1, with TRBD1 identical over 11 bases. The junction had 4 bases not matched to a gene; V was cut back by 7 bases and J by 2 bases. Germline V gives CDR1 MNHNY, CDR2 SVGAGI (reference sequence). This CDR3 contains 15 residues. CDR3 bases: TGTGCCAGCACCGGGACAGGGGGACCCTACAATGAGCAGTTCTTC. Translating gives CASTGTGGPYNEQFF.

As to this clone: Relative to the germline gene, one junction end is altered; a read error may explain this. The chain has TRBV5-1 and TRBJ2-5; TRBD2 matches 8 bases. CDR3 length: 16 amino acids. Germline CDR1 reads SGHRS; CDR2 reads YFSETQ. The DNA for the CDR3 is TGCGCCAGAAGCTTGAGTGGCGGGAGGTACACAGAGACCCAGTACTTC. Protein sequence: CARSLSGGRYTETQYF.

This CDR3 is CAISEGQGGLTGELFF. For the CDR3, the DNA is TGTGCCATCAGTGAGGGACAGGGAGGTTTGACCGGGGAGCTGTTTTTT. The rearrangement uses TRBV10-3 and TRBJ2-2; 8 bases are shared with TRBD1. The V and J ends lost 2 bases and 5 bases, in that order; junction bases with no gene match: 7. CDR1 ENHRY and CDR2 SYGVKD come from the germline V gene. The length of the CDR3 is 16 residues.

This clone was recorded only once. The chain uses TRBV5-1 and TRBJ1-5, with no clear D. This CDR3 spans 12 amino acids. V was cut by 4 bases and J by 9 bases, with 11 bases left in between. CDR1 and CDR2 from the germline V gene are SGHRS and YFSETQ. Written as DNA, the CDR3 is TGCGCCAGCAGCAACAGCAATGGGCCCCAGCATTTT. It specifies CASSNSNGPQHF.

The J gene is TRBJ2-5, the V gene TRBV2; D remains unclear. Germline lookup yields CDR1 SNHLY and CDR2 FYNNEI. The CDR3 consists of 14 residues. The V end lost 2 bases, the J end lost 11 bases, and 18 bases lay between the germline ends. The CDR3 reads CASSELPSYGEQYF. The CDR3 region has the DNA TGTGCCAGCAGTGAACTCCCGAGCTACGGAGAGCAGTACTTC.

The table lists this clone with a few counts. This rearrangement joins TRBV19 to TRBJ1-5, with 12 bases that match TRBD1. Germline-derived CDR1 and CDR2 are LNHDA and SQIVND (reference sequence). V shed 0 bases, J shed 4 bases, and the junction held 10 bases outside the gene matches. This CDR3 has 19 residues. DNA of the CDR3: TGTGCCAGTAGTATAGATCGGGGACAGGGGGCAATTGGTAATCAGCCCCAGCATTTT. Protein: CASSIDRGQGAIGNQPQHF.

The chain uses TRBV2 and TRBJ2-5, with D maybe TRBD2 (6 bases). This CDR3 contains 10 residues. Trimming shortened V by 6 bases and J by 7 bases, and 6 bases separated the two germline ends. Per germline, CDR1 SNHLY and CDR2 FYNNEI. The CDR3 reads CASSGGTQYF. The DNA for the CDR3 is TGTGCCAGCAGCGGGGGGACCCAGTACTTC.

The V gene is TRBV30, the J gene TRBJ1-5, with 10 bases that match TRBD1. Germline-derived CDR1 and CDR2 are GTSNPN and SVGIG (reference sequence). After removal of 8 bases from V and 4 bases from J, the junction contained 5 bases not matched to a gene. The CDR3 is 13 residues long. The CDR3 nucleotides read TGTGCCGGCGGACAGGGGGTTAATCAGCCCCAGCATTTT. Translating it yields CAGGQGVNQPQHF.

The V and J genes are TRBV7-9 and TRBJ1-5; D is unresolved. The germline V gene has CDR1 SEHNR and CDR2 FQNEAQ (reference sequence). The length of the CDR3 is 13 residues. Trimming removed 1 base at V and 7 bases at J, with 8 bases between. The CDR3 here is CASSLGGGQPQHF. CDR3 DNA sequence: TGTGCCAGCAGCTTAGGGGGAGGCCAGCCCCAGCATTTT.

The V gene is TRBV10-1, the J gene TRBJ1-1; D is perhaps TRBD1 (5 bases). CDR3 length equals 13 residues. Germline V CDR1 and CDR2: WNHNN, SYGVQD (reference sequence). With 6 bases removed from V and 1 base from J, the gap between germline ends came to 9 bases. The CDR3 coding sequence is TGCGCCAGCAGGTTCAGGGCGAACACTGAAGCTTTCTTT. Its protein product is CASRFRANTEAFF.

This chain connects TRBV27 to TRBJ2-1; 10 bases align to TRBD1. Germline assignment: CDR1 MNHEY and CDR2 SMNVEV (reference sequence). The CDR3 totals 16 residues. The V segment lost 7 bases and the J segment 4 bases; nucleotides outside the gene matches: 10. CDR3 coding DNA: TGTGCCAGCACCTCTTGGGGGACAGGGGAATACAATGAGCAGTTCTTC. Translation: CASTSWGTGEYNEQFF.

The V and J genes are TRBV30 and TRBJ1-4; no reliable D call. Trimming pared 1 base from V and 3 bases from J, leaving 6 bases between. Germline V CDR1 and CDR2: GTSNPN, SVGIG (reference sequence). CDR3 size: 13 residues. CDR3 amino acids: CAWSGISNEKLFF. The CDR3 DNA follows: TGTGCCTGGAGTGGTATCTCTAATGAAAAACTGTTTTTT.

In its sample, this clone was seen a few times. This sequence joins TRBV5-4 and TRBJ2-2, with TRBD1 identical over 9 bases. Per the germline V gene, CDR1 is SGHNT and CDR2 is YYREEE (reference sequence). J gave up 3 bases and V 4 bases, and 4 bases lay outside the gene matches. This CDR3 is built from 15 residues. DNA for the CDR3: TGTGCCAGCAGCCCACAGGGGGCCGACACCGGGGAGCTGTTTTTT. Protein sequence: CASSPQGADTGELFF.

The gene calls are TRBV6-5 and TRBJ1-1; D is unresolved. Trimming stripped 4 bases from V and 1 base from J, with 13 bases between. There are 15 residues in the CDR3. From germline, CDR1 is MNHEY and CDR2 SVGAGI. DNA of the CDR3: TGTGCCAGCAGTTCGGAGGGCACACAGAACACTGAAGCTTTCTTT. Its protein is CASSSEGTQNTEAFF.

This chain connects TRBV7-8 to TRBJ2-4; tentatively, D is TRBD2 (6 bases). The CDR3 sequence is 14 residues long. Deletions cut 7 bases from V and 7 bases from J, with 17 bases between. Germline loops: CDR1 SGHVS, CDR2 FQNEAQ. The DNA for the CDR3 is TGTGCCAGCAAACCGGGGAGGCGAGGCAACATTCAGTACTTC. Translating it yields CASKPGRRGNIQYF.

This clone has just a few counts. This chain connects TRBV5-1 to TRBJ2-3, with 11 positions matching TRBD2. V was pared by 5 bases and J by 4 bases, with 12 bases of the junction left unmatched. CDR3 length: 17 residues. The V gene's germline CDR1 is SGHRS and CDR2 YFSETQ. The CDR3 DNA reads as TGCGCCAGCAGTTGGTTAGCGGGGGGGCCTTTGTCAGATACGCAGTATTTT. Protein sequence: CASSWLAGGPLSDTQYF.

The rearrangement uses TRBV5-6 and TRBJ2-3; maybe TRBD2 (6 bases). The germline V and J ends were trimmed by 1 base and 2 bases, with 11 bases remaining between them. The CDR3 sequence is 15 residues long. Germline V lookup: CDR1 SGHDT, CDR2 YYEEEE. For the CDR3, the DNA is TGTGCCAGCAGCTTGTCGGGAGTCTTCACAGATACGCAGTATTTT. Protein: CASSLSGVFTDTQYF.

The chain is built from TRBV9 and TRBJ2-2, with 13 bases aligning to TRBD2. The CDR3 has 17 amino acids. Germline assignment: CDR1 SGDLS and CDR2 YYNGEE. The J segment lost 4 bases and the V segment lost 4 bases, leaving 7 bases of the junction unmatched. CDR3 nucleotide sequence: TGTGCCAGCAGCATAGAGGGACTAGCGGGGCGCACCGGGGAGCTGTTTTTT. Its translation: CASSIEGLAGRTGELFF.

The CDR3 loop reads CASSPGAGIDTEAFF. In DNA, the CDR3 is TGTGCCAGCTCACCAGGGGCAGGGATAGACACTGAAGCTTTCTTT. The chain combines TRBV18 with TRBJ1-1, with a weak D call TRBD1 (5 bases). The CDR3 is 15 amino acids. Trimming pared 2 bases from V and 3 bases from J, leaving 13 bases between. Germline V gene data show CDR1 as KGHSH and CDR2 as LQKENI.